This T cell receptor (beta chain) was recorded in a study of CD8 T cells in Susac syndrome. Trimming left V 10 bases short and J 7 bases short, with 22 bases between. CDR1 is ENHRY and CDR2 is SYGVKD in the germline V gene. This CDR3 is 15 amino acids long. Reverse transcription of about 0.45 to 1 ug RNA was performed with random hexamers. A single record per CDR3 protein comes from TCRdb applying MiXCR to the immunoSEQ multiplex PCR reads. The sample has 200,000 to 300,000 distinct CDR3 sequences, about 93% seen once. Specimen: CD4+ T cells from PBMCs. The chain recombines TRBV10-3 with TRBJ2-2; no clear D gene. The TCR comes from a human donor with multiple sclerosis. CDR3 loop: CATSTSPPVDGELFF. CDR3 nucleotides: TGTGCCACGTCGACCTCCCCCCCCGTGGACGGGGAGCTGTTTTTT.